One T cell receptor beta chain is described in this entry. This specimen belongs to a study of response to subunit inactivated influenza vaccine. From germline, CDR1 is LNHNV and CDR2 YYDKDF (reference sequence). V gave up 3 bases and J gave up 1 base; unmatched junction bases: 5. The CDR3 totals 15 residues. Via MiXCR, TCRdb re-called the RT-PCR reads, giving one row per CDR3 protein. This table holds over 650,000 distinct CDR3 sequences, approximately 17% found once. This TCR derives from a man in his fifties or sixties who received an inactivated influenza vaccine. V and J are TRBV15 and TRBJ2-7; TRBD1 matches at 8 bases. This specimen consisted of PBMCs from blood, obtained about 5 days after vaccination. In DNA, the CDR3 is TGTGCCACCAGCAGGGGCTGGGACAGGTCCTACGAGCAGTACTTC. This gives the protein CATSRGWDRSYEQYF.